Shown below are 4 T cell receptor beta chains from a single sample sequenced in a study of T cell changes during pregnancy in multiple sclerosis. Produced via immunoSEQ multiplex PCR; TCRdb's table is partial and in-frame only. The sample carries approximately 45,000 clones, roughly 84% recorded once. The specimen comprised CD4+ T cells from peripheral blood mononuclear cells, sampled before pregnancy. Every receptor here comes from a female donor with multiple sclerosis, enrolled in a pregnancy study.

The gene calls are TRBV25-1 and TRBJ2-7; D is perhaps TRBD1 (6 bases). Germline-derived CDR1 and CDR2 are MGHDK and SYGVNS. V lost 10 bases, J lost 6 bases, and 13 bases lay in between. The CDR3 runs 11 residues. The CDR3 reads CATSGVSEQYF. The CDR3 DNA sequence: TGTGCCACCTCAGGGGTAAGCGAGCAGTACTTC.

The chain joins TRBV5-6 to TRBJ1-2; possibly TRBD1 for D (5 bases). Trimming removed 2 bases from V and 4 bases from J, with 15 bases in between. The CDR3 extends over 15 amino acids. Germline V CDR1 and CDR2: SGHDT, YYEEEE. The CDR3 protein is CASSFFAGVVYGYTF. The CDR3 coding sequence is TGTGCCAGCAGCTTTTTTGCGGGGGTCGTCTATGGCTACACCTTC.

The chain has TRBV5-6 and TRBJ1-2, with TRBD1 as a possible D gene (5 bases). Germline V lookup: CDR1 SGHDT, CDR2 YYEEEE. Trimming shortened V by 2 bases and J by 3 bases, and 14 bases separated the two germline ends. This CDR3 is built from 15 residues. The CDR3 region has the DNA TGTGCCAGCAGCTTCAGGGAGGGGCTAGACTATGGCTACACCTTC. Protein: CASSFREGLDYGYTF.

This chain joins TRBV18 and TRBJ1-2, with a tentative D call TRBD1 (6 bases). Trimming pared 3 bases from V and 7 bases from J, leaving 21 bases between. This CDR3 has 16 residues. In germline, CDR1 is KGHSH, CDR2 LQKENI. In nucleotides, the CDR3 is TGTGCCAGCTCACCCTCCTCAGGGGCAACAACTATTGGCTACACCTTC. Its protein is CASSPSSGATTIGYTF. The whole variable domain, filled in from reference TRBV18 and TRBJ1-2, reads NAGVMQNPRHLVRRRGQEARLRCSPMKGHSHVYWYRQLPEEGLKFMVYLQKENIIDESGMPKERFSAEFPKEGPSILRIQQVVRGDSAAYFCASSPSSGATTIGYTFGSGTRLTVV.